This TCR beta chain stems from a study of T cell clonality in common variable immunodeficiency. This clone was seen at least ten times. No antigen is known for it. Read coverage stops 3 residues before the CDR3 terminus; the germline J gene supplies the remainder. TCRdb's copy holds only in-frame clones and misses some; the assay was immunoSEQ multiplex PCR. The sample holds roughly 39,000 clones, and no clone turns up only once. Germline V CDR1 and CDR2: LNHDA, SQIVND (reference sequence). Trimming took 6 bases from V and 6 from J; bases not matched to a gene: 8. The CDR3 covers 14 residues. Study outcomes and limitations: Compared with controls, CVID subjects had fewer shared TCRbeta clones. Common variable immunodeficiency TCR beta sequences reportedly had fewer deletions and N-nucleotide insertions.

Blood came from CVID subjects not ill and not taking immunomodulatory or immunosuppressive medication. J is TRBJ1-2 and V is TRBV19, with 9 bases lining up with TRBD1. What was sequenced was peripheral blood mononuclear cells. The clonotype originates from a human donor with common variable immunodeficiency. The covered CDR3 bases are TGTGCCAGTAGCCGGGACAGGGAGGTGGATGGC. Translated: CASSRDREVDG. The whole CDR3 protein reads CASSRDREVDGYTF.